This T cell receptor beta chain was profiled in a study of blood T cell repertoires in COVID-19. The wider study: Donors in the United States, Italy and Spain gave samples during acute or convalescent COVID-19.

Germline V gives CDR1 KGHDR, CDR2 SFDVKD. Trimming removed 3 bases from V and 9 bases from J; junction bases left unmatched: 8. This CDR3 spans 15 amino acids. It was during active infection that Seattle patients were enrolled and then longitudinally followed. Here immunoSEQ multiplex PCR was the method, and the copy in TCRdb shows in-frame clones only, minus some. The table lists a few hundred thousand clones, 85% to 90% of them singletons. The genes are TRBV24-1 and TRBJ2-1; the match to TRBD2 covers 9 bases. Sequenced input: peripheral blood. This clonotype originated in a young woman with COVID-19, enrolled during active disease. The DNA of the CDR3 is TGTGCCACCAGTGATACGCGGGAGGGCCTGGGTGAGCAGTTCTTC. Its protein is CATSDTREGLGEQFF.